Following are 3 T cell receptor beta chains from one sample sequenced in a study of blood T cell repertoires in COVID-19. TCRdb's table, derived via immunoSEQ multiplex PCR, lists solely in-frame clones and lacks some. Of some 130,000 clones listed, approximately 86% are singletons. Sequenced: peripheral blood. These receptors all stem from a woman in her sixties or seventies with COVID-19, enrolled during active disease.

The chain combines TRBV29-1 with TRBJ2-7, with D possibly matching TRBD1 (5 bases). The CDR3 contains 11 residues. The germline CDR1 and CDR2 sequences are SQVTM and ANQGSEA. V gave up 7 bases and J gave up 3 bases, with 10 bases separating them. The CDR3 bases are TGCAGCGCCGGAGACAGCTACGAGCAGTACTTC. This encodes CSAGDSYEQYF.

The CDR3 region has the DNA TGTGCCAGCAGCGTATCATACAGGGAACAAGAGACCCAGTACTTC. Protein: CASSVSYREQETQYF. The chain couples TRBV9 to TRBJ2-5; D possibly corresponds to TRBD1 (6 bases). This CDR3 has 15 amino acids. The V end was cut by 1 base, the J end by 2 bases, with 12 bases between. CDR1 and CDR2 (germline): SGDLS, YYNGEE.

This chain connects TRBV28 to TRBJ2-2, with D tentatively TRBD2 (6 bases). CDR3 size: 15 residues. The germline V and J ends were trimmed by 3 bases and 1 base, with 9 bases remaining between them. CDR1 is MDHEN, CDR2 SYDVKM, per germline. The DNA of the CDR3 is TGTGCCAGCAGTTTCCTGCGGGGGAACACCGGGGAGCTGTTTTTT. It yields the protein CASSFLRGNTGELFF.